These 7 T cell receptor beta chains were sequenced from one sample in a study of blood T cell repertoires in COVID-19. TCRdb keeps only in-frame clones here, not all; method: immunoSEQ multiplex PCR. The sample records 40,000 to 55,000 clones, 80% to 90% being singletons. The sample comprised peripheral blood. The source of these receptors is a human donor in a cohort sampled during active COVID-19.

CDR3 sequence: CASSPGDYGYTF. DNA for the CDR3: TGTGCCAGCAGCCCAGGGGATTATGGCTACACCTTC. This sequence joins TRBV5-4 and TRBJ1-2; D perhaps matches TRBD1 (6 bases). V was shortened by 4 bases and J by 5 bases, with 9 bases between the two germline ends. CDR3 size: 12 residues. In germline, CDR1 is SGHNT, CDR2 YYREEE (reference sequence).

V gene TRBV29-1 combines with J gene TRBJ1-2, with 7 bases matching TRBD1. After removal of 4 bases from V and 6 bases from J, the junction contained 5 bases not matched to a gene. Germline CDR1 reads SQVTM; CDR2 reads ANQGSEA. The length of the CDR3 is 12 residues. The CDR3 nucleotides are TGCAGCGTTGCCGGGACAGTCGATGGCTACACCTTC. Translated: CSVAGTVDGYTF.

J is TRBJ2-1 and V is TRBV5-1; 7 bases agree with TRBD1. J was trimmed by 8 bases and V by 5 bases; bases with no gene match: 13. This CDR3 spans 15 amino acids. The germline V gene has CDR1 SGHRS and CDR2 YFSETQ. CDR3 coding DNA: TGCGCCAGCAGATACCGGGACAGCTTATGGGATGAGCAGTTCTTC. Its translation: CASRYRDSLWDEQFF.

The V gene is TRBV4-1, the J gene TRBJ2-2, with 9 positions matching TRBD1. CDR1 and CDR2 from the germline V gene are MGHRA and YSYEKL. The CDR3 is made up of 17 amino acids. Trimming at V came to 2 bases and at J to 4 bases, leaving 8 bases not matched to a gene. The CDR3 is CASSQRERTGATGELFF. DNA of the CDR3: TGCGCCAGCAGCCAAAGAGAGAGGACAGGGGCCACCGGGGAGCTGTTTTTT.

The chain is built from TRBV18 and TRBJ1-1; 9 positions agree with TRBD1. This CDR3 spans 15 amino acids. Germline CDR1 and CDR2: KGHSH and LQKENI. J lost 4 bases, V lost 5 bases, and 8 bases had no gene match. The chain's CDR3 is CASSNSGTGRTEAFF. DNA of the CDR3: TGTGCCAGCTCAAACTCTGGGACAGGGCGCACTGAAGCTTTCTTT.

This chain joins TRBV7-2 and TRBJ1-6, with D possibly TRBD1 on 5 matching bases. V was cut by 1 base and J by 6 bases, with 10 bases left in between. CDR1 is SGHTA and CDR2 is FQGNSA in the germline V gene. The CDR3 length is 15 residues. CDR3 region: CASSLGGPGNSPLHF. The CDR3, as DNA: TGTGCCAGCAGCTTAGGGGGCCCCGGTAATTCACCCCTCCACTTT.

The CDR3: CASRHHRGRDHTQYF. In DNA, the CDR3 is TGTGCCAGCAGGCACCACCGAGGGAGGGACCATACGCAGTATTTT. The chain combines TRBV6-6 with TRBJ2-3; 7 nucleotides line up with TRBD2. The germline gives CDR1 MNHNY, CDR2 SVGAGI (reference sequence). Trimming at V came to 6 bases and at J to 7 bases, leaving 13 bases not matched to a gene. The CDR3 consists of 15 residues.